These 8 T cell receptor beta chains share one sample of origin, sequenced in a study of control samples from healthy donors and cancer patients. Some clones are missing from TCRdb's copy, which holds only in-frame ones; the method was immunoSEQ multiplex PCR. The table has approximately 71,000 clones, around nine tenths seen once. Sequencing input: PBMCs. These receptors originate from a man aged 55 to 70 with lung cancer.

This sequence joins TRBV11-3 and TRBJ2-1; 9 bases are a match to TRBD1. Germline V gives CDR1 SGHNT, CDR2 YENEEA. This CDR3 contains 16 residues. J lost 4 bases, V lost 5 bases, and 9 bases had no gene match. The CDR3 DNA reads as TGTGCCAGCAGCGGGGCCGGGACAGGGACTTACAATGAGCAGTTCTTC. This encodes CASSGAGTGTYNEQFF.

This chain links TRBV5-1 with TRBJ1-2; D gene uncertain. Trimming stripped 1 base from V and 8 bases from J, with 9 bases between. Germline CDR1 SGHRS, CDR2 YFSETQ. The CDR3 consists of 12 residues. The CDR3 here is CASSLTLDGYTF. The CDR3 DNA is TGCGCCAGCAGCTTGACCCTGGACGGCTACACCTTC.

The rearrangement links TRBV9 to TRBJ1-3; no definite D call. V lost 4 bases and J 0 bases, leaving 23 bases between the germline ends. Germline CDR1 SGDLS, CDR2 YYNGEE. This CDR3 is 19 amino acids long. The CDR3 region is CASSLTRQAPSSSGNTIYF. Written as DNA, the CDR3 is TGTGCCAGCAGCCTCACTCGGCAGGCCCCATCCTCCTCTGGAAACACCATATATTTT.

The gene calls are TRBV27 and TRBJ2-3, with 8 bases that match TRBD1. Germline V gene sequence: CDR1 MNHEY, CDR2 SMNVEV (reference sequence). The CDR3 consists of 15 residues. The J segment lost 1 base and the V segment lost 3 bases, leaving 3 bases of the junction unmatched. Here the CDR3 reads CASSFWGQGTDTQYF. CDR3 nucleotide sequence: TGTGCCAGCAGTTTTTGGGGACAGGGCACAGATACGCAGTATTTT.

V and J are TRBV5-5 and TRBJ2-1; maybe TRBD2 (5 bases). Trimming took 7 bases from V and 7 from J, leaving 12 bases between them. The germline V gene has CDR1 SGHKS and CDR2 YYEKEE (reference sequence). The CDR3 covers 12 residues. CDR3 sequence (DNA): TGTGCCAGCGGGAGTGGGGTAAATGAGCAGTTCTTC. Protein sequence: CASGSGVNEQFF.

V and J are TRBV7-9 and TRBJ1-1; D call uncertain. V gave up 5 bases and J gave up 4 bases, with 17 bases separating them. The CDR3 is made up of 15 amino acids. Germline V gene data show CDR1 as SEHNR and CDR2 as FQNEAQ (reference sequence). The CDR3 spells CASSRGGSLVTEAFF. In nucleotides, the CDR3 is TGTGCCAGCAGCCGTGGAGGGTCCCTGGTCACTGAAGCTTTCTTT. Full variable domain (outside the CDR3, taken from reference TRBV7-9 and TRBJ1-1): DTGVSQNPRHKITKRGQNVTFRCDPISEHNRLYWYRQTLGQGPEFLTYFQNEAQLEKSRLLSDRFSAERPKGSFSTLEIQRTEQGDSAMYLCASSRGGSLVTEAFFGQGTRLTVV.

This clone turned up a few times. J is TRBJ1-6 and V is TRBV6-6, with a tentative D call TRBD1 (5 bases). The V end was cut by 2 bases, the J end by 7 bases, with 12 bases between. The CDR3 is 15 residues long. Germline V lookup: CDR1 MNHNY, CDR2 SVGAGI (reference sequence). The CDR3 DNA follows: TGTGCCAGCAGTTACCAAGGAGGGGACAATTCACCCCTCCACTTT. It codes for CASSYQGGDNSPLHF.

V usage is TRBV7-2 and J usage is TRBJ2-5; TRBD2 is a possible D gene (6 bases). V was shortened by 3 bases and J by 5 bases, with 10 bases between the two germline ends. Germline-derived CDR1 and CDR2 are SGHTA and FQGNSA. There are 13 residues in the CDR3. The CDR3 sequence: CASSFSGVETQYF. For the CDR3, the DNA is TGTGCCAGCAGCTTTAGCGGAGTTGAGACCCAGTACTTC.